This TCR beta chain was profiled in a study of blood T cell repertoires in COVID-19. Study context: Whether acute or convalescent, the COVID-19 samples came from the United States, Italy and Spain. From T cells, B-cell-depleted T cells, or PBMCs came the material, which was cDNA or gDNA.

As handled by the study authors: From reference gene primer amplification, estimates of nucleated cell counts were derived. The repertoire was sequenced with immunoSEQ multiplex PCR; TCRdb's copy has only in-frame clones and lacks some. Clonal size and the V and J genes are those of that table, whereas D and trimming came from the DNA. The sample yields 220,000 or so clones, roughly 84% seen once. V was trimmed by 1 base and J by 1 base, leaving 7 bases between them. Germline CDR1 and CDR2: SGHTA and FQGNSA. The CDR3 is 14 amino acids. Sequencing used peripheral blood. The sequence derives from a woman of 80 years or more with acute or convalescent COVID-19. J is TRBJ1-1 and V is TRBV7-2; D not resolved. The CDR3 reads CASSLVSWNTEAFF. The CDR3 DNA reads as TGTGCCAGCAGCTTAGTTTCATGGAACACTGAAGCTTTCTTT.